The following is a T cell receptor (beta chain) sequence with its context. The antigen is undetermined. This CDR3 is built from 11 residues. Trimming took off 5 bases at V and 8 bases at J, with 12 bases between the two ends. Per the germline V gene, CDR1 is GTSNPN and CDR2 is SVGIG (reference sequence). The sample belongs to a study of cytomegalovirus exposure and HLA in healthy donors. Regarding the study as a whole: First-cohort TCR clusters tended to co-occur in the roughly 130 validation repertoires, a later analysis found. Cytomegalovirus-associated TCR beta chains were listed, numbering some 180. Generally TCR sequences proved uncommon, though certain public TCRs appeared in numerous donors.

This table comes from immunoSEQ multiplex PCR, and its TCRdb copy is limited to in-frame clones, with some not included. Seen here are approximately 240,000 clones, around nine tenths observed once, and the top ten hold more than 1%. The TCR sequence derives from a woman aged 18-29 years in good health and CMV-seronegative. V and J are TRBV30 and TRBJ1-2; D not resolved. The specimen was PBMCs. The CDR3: CAWGPGNGYTF. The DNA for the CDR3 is TGTGCCTGGGGGCCGGGGAACGGCTACACCTTC. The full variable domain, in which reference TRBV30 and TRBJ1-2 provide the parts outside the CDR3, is SQTIHQWPATLVQPVGSPLSLECTVEGTSNPNLYWYRQAAGRGLQLLFYSVGIGQISSEVPQNLSASRPQDRQFILSSKKLLLSDSGFYLCAWGPGNGYTFGSGTRLTVV.